The 16 T cell receptor beta chains in this list originate from one sample, sequenced in a study of blood T cells in healthy people across ages. Using a J-beta primer mix together with a sample-barcoded 5' primer, a second PCR was run for roughly 6 to 11 cycles. Using its own MiXCR run on the 5' RACE reads, TCRdb lists one record per CDR3 protein. The sample has roughly 1,800,000 distinct CDR3 sequences, roughly 50% seen once. The sequenced sample consisted of blood. The receptor source for this set is a woman in her forties in good health.

The rearrangement joins TRBV6-2 or TRBV6-3 to TRBJ2-1; D possibly matches TRBD1 or TRBD2 (5 bases each). This CDR3 has 15 residues. Trimming pared 5 bases from V and 8 bases from J, leaving 19 bases between. Germline V gene data show CDR1 as MNHEY and CDR2 as SVGEGT. CDR3 amino acids: CASSQREGLGDEQFF. The CDR3, as DNA: TGTGCCAGCAGTCAACGGGAAGGGTTAGGGGATGAGCAGTTCTTC.

The chain carries TRBV20-1 and TRBJ2-4, with 8 positions matching TRBD2. The J call may not be correct, given that the DNA end is closer to TRBJ2-7. The germline V gene has CDR1 DFQATT and CDR2 SNEGSKA (reference sequence). This CDR3 contains 17 residues. The CDR3, as DNA: TGCAGTGCTAGAGATCATTCGGGCGGGGGGACCCCCTACGAGCAGTACTTC. Its protein is CSARDHSGGGTPYEQYF.

This clonotype was recorded only once. This sequence joins TRBV10-3 and TRBJ2-1, with TRBD2 matching 7 bases. This CDR3 contains 19 residues. J gave up 3 bases and V 4 bases, and 18 bases lay outside the gene matches. Germline V gene data show CDR1 as ENHRY and CDR2 as SYGVKD. This CDR3 is CAISVAGMGGTRNYNEQFF. Written as DNA, the CDR3 is TGTGCCATCAGTGTGGCTGGGATGGGGGGGACGAGGAACTACAATGAGCAGTTCTTC.

The V gene is TRBV20-1, the J gene TRBJ2-7; TRBD2 agrees at 13 bases. CDR3 length: 15 amino acids. Germline CDR1 reads DFQATT; CDR2 reads SNEGSKA (reference sequence). Germline trimming cut 5 bases from V and 6 bases from J; bases unmatched to any gene: 10. The CDR3: CSALKTSGGSGEQYF. CDR3 nucleotides: TGCAGTGCTCTAAAGACTAGCGGGGGGTCTGGCGAGCAGTACTTC.

The J gene is TRBJ1-2, the V gene TRBV20-1; D is unresolved. The V end lost 5 bases, the J end lost 6 bases, and 19 bases lay between the germline ends. The CDR3 length is 14 residues. Looked up from germline, CDR1 is DFQATT and CDR2 is SNEGSKA (reference sequence). The CDR3 loop is CSAQEDRIPDGYTF. For the CDR3, the DNA is TGCAGTGCTCAAGAGGACCGAATCCCTGATGGCTACACCTTC.

V usage is TRBV6-6 and J usage is TRBJ2-7; 10 bases are shared with TRBD1. The germline CDR1 and CDR2 sequences are MNHNY and SVGAGI (reference sequence). This CDR3 is 16 amino acids long. V trimming: 0 bases; J trimming: 2 bases; junction bases outside the gene matches: 4. CDR3 DNA sequence: TGTGCCAGCAGTTACTCCACGGACAGGGGGGCCTACGAGCAGTACTTC. It translates to CASSYSTDRGAYEQYF.

The chain employs TRBV4-1 and TRBJ2-1, with TRBD1 identical over 7 bases. The CDR3 spans 15 residues. CDR1 and CDR2 (germline): MGHRA, YSYEKL. The ends lost 1 base at V and 8 bases at J; junction bases unmatched: 8. CDR3 sequence (DNA): TGCGCCAGCAGCCAAGGGAGGCGGACAGGCGATGAGCAGTTCTTC. As protein: CASSQGRRTGDEQFF.

This clonotype was counted a few times. The chain uses TRBV25-1 and TRBJ1-6; D unclear. This CDR3 is built from 14 residues. The V end lost 4 bases, the J end lost 7 bases, and 11 bases lay between the germline ends. CDR1 and CDR2 (germline): MGHDK, SYGVNS. CDR3 bases: TGTGCCAGCAGTGGAAGTAACCAAAATTCACCCCTCCACTTT. This gives the protein CASSGSNQNSPLHF.

The V and J genes are TRBV7-9 and TRBJ2-1, with 11 bases matching TRBD2. The germline CDR1 and CDR2 sequences are SEHNR and FQNEAQ (reference sequence). The CDR3 covers 16 residues. After removal of 1 base from V and 5 bases from J, the junction contained 4 bases not matched to a gene. The chain's CDR3 is CASSLGTSGGHNEQFF. CDR3 nucleotide sequence: TGTGCCAGCAGCTTAGGTACTAGCGGGGGACACAATGAGCAGTTCTTC.

The table lists this clonotype with many counts. This rearrangement joins TRBV15 to TRBJ2-3; 9 nucleotides line up with TRBD1. V lost 1 base, J lost 3 bases, and 5 bases stayed unmatched. Germline CDR1 LNHNV, CDR2 YYDKDF (reference sequence). The CDR3 runs 16 residues. Written as DNA, the CDR3 is TGTGCCACCAGCAGAGGACAGGGGGAGTTTACAGATACGCAGTATTTT. Amino acid sequence: CATSRGQGEFTDTQYF.

The rearrangement uses TRBV13 and TRBJ2-1, with a weak D call TRBD2 (5 bases). This CDR3 contains 20 residues. V lost 5 bases to trimming and J lost 3 bases, with 29 bases between them. Germline values: CDR1 PRHDT, CDR2 FYEKMQ (reference sequence). The CDR3 loop reads CASSPRGGIQTYHNYNEQFF. The CDR3 coding sequence is TGTGCCAGCAGCCCGCGCGGAGGTATCCAAACCTACCACAACTACAATGAGCAGTTCTTC.

The chain couples TRBV6-1 to TRBJ2-3, with D possibly TRBD1 on 5 matching bases. The CDR3 covers 15 residues. Trimming removed 5 bases from V and 5 bases from J, with 17 bases in between. Germline CDR1 reads MNHNS; CDR2 reads SASEGT. The chain's CDR3 is CASSPQGSVGDTQYF. The CDR3 coding sequence is TGTGCCAGCAGTCCTCAGGGAAGTGTGGGAGATACGCAGTATTTT.

The rearrangement uses TRBV9 and TRBJ2-5; D ambiguous. The CDR3 is 16 residues long. Trimming stripped 0 bases from V and 11 bases from J, with 23 bases between. CDR1 is SGDLS, CDR2 YYNGEE, per germline. The CDR3 here is CASSVEGSPGLNEQYF. In DNA, the CDR3 is TGTGCCAGCAGCGTAGAAGGGTCGCCGGGTTTGAATGAGCAGTACTTC. Combining the CDR3 with reference TRBV9 and TRBJ2-5 gives the whole variable domain DSGVTQTPKHLITATGQRVTLRCSPRSGDLSVYWYQQSLDQGLQFLIQYYNGEERAKGNILERFSAQQFPDLHSELNLSSLELGDSALYFCASSVEGSPGLNEQYFGPGTRLLVL.

In its sample, this clonotype was seen a few times. A junction boundary mismatches the germline segment, possibly from a read error. The chain links TRBV6-2 or TRBV6-3 to TRBJ2-3; 9 nucleotides match TRBD2. The CDR3 runs 16 residues. Germline V lookup: CDR1 MNHEY, CDR2 SVGEGT. CDR3 sequence (DNA): TGTGCCAGCACTTACCAGCGCGGGGGGGTTGGAGATACGCAGTATTTT. Protein sequence: CASTYQRGGVGDTQYF.

J is TRBJ2-5 and V is TRBV4-3; maybe TRBD2 (5 bases). Near its end, the DNA agrees better with TRBJ2-7, so the J call may be wrong. The CDR3 sequence is 13 residues long. Germline CDR1 LGHNA, CDR2 YSLEER. The chain's CDR3 is CASSQDVGDEQYF. CDR3 DNA sequence: TGCGCCAGCAGCCAAGATGTCGGGGACGAGCAGTACTTC.

The gene calls are TRBV28 and TRBJ2-5; 9 bases agree with TRBD1. This CDR3 contains 15 residues. CDR1 and CDR2 from the germline V gene are MDHEN and SYDVKM. V was clipped by 6 bases and J by 4 bases; unmatched bases: 9. The CDR3: CASRDRGEPRETQYF. CDR3 nucleotide sequence: TGTGCCAGCAGGGACAGGGGCGAACCTCGAGAGACCCAGTACTTC.